This is a list of T cell receptor beta chains from one sample in a study of blood T cell repertoires in COVID-19. Using immunoSEQ multiplex PCR, the repertoire was profiled, and TCRdb retains in-frame clones only, with some absent. The sample records 95,000 to 100,000 clones, approximately 92% being singletons. Specimen: peripheral blood. The receptors stem from a man aged 45-65 years with active COVID-19. Both conserved end residues are part of each CDR3.

>TRBV5-4|TRBJ1-3
CASSILAGTGAYSGNTIYF
>TRBV9|TRBJ1-2
CASSVSNRLHGYTF
>TRBV5-1|TRBJ2-1
CASSLPVEQFF
>TRBV9|TRBJ2-1
CASSATSLSPNEQFF
>TRBV7-3|TRBJ1-1
CASSRLGSTEAFF
>TRBV18|TRBJ1-2
CASSPSGRSYGYTF
>TRBV15|TRBJ2-1
CATRGQGAYNEQFF
>TRBV2|TRBJ2-7
CASSERRLAGYEQYF
>TRBV7-8|TRBJ1-5
CASSKTGGLRNQPQHF
>TRBV7-9|TRBJ1-2
CASSLAAGAAAYGYTF
>TRBV2|TRBJ2-1
CASSMTSGSHNEQFF
>TRBV4-1|TRBJ2-1
CASSQVGGTSETYNEQFF
>TRBV27|TRBJ1-4
CASSFRSATNEKLFF
>TRBV10-2|TRBJ2-7
CASSEPEAGSYEQYF
>TRBV5-1|TRBJ2-1
CASSSSGNEQFF
>TRBV7-3|TRBJ2-1
CASSLGSLDNEQFF
>TRBV6-5|TRBJ1-2
CASRYRGPDPSYGYTF
>TRBV10-2|TRBJ2-1
CASTLSSPYNEQFF
>TRBV10-3|TRBJ1-1
CAISPQGGNTEAFF
>TRBV19|TRBJ1-5
CASASGGRGNQPQHF
>TRBV3-1/TRBV3-2|TRBJ2-6
CASSHGQGAFGANVLTF
>TRBV5-1|TRBJ2-2
CASRQTSGTGELFF
>TRBV30|TRBJ1-1
CAWNTPGRKFDTEAFF
>TRBV7-8|TRBJ1-6
CASSLGQVFSYNSPLHF
>TRBV5-6|TRBJ2-1
CASSPGLALNEQFF
>TRBV10-1|TRBJ1-3
CASSDPGSGNTIYF
>TRBV7-9|TRBJ2-1
CASTSEGQYNEQFF
>TRBV19|TRBJ2-7
CASSDLAGGAYEQYF
>TRBV5-4|TRBJ2-1
CASSLVGAGFGGRSYNEQFF
>TRBV11-2|TRBJ2-2
CASRPVMSPGELFF
>TRBV7-6|TRBJ2-2
CASSLRPGTGELFF
>TRBV6-5|TRBJ1-4
CASSGTRATNEKLFF
>TRBV5-4|TRBJ1-4
CASSLGRATNEKLFF
>TRBV21-1|TRBJ2-4
CASSKVGGRGAKNIQYF
>TRBV7-7|TRBJ2-1
CASSSGAGNEQFF
>TRBV29-1|TRBJ1-6
CSVGETDSPLHF
>TRBV10-3|TRBJ2-7
CAITRGQGADEQYF
>TRBV11-2|TRBJ2-1
CASSLTGGDGQFF
>TRBV19|TRBJ1-4
CASEGGDANEKLFF
>TRBV5-6|TRBJ2-5
CASSRRLPGQGKTQYF
>TRBV10-3|TRBJ2-6
CAISESEFVGGANVLTF
>TRBV7-2|TRBJ1-5
CASSLRYNQPQHF
>TRBV7-8|TRBJ2-1
CASSLVVPSGIHEQFF
>TRBV19|TRBJ2-2
CASLARSNTGELFF